These T cell receptor beta chains were read from a single sample in a study of blood T cell repertoires in COVID-19. The table came from immunoSEQ multiplex PCR; TCRdb's copy has only in-frame clones and leaves some out. The table records 390,000 or so clones, approximately 92% of them present only once. Sequenced: PBMCs or T cells enriched from blood (not recorded which). The receptors stem from a man aged 18-30 years who had recovered from COVID-19. Both conserved end residues are part of each CDR3. The D gene is left open where the match is weak. Only part of the rows carry a size: once, few, many, or a class if the clone is expanded.

clone_size j_call cdr3_length d_call v_call cdr3_nt cdr3_aa
few TRBJ1-4 14 - TRBV5-1 TGCGCCAGCAGCTTTTCAGGGTACCGGGAAAAACTGTTTTTT CASSFSGYREKLFF
- TRBJ1-2 14 - TRBV7-9 TGTGCCAGCAGCCCAAGACAGACTAACTATGGCTACACCTTC CASSPRQTNYGYTF
- TRBJ2-7 14 TRBD1 TRBV6-5 TGTGCCAGCAGAATGGGACAGGGGGCTTACGAGCAGTACTTC CASRMGQGAYEQYF
- TRBJ2-1 11 - TRBV20-1 TGCAGTGCTAGTCTAGTGCGAGAGCAGTTCTTC CSASLVREQFF
- TRBJ1-5 20 TRBD1 TRBV4-1 TGCGCCAGCAGCCAAGGTGTGGGGACAGGGGGCCCAAGGGGCAATCAGCCCCAGCATTTT CASSQGVGTGGPRGNQPQHF
- TRBJ1-2 12 - TRBV28 TGTGCCAGCAGTTTTACGGTCCGGGGCTACACCTTC CASSFTVRGYTF
- TRBJ1-5 15 - TRBV19 TGTGCCAGTAGCCTAGAGGGGGACAGCAATCAGCCCCAGCATTTT CASSLEGDSNQPQHF
- TRBJ2-1 17 TRBD2 TRBV3-1/TRBV3-2 TGTGCCAGCAGCCGGCCTCGAAGCGGGAGGGTTCTAAATGAGCAGTTCTTC CASSRPRSGRVLNEQFF
- TRBJ1-2 18 TRBD1 TRBV5-1 TGCGCCAGCAGCGCGTATCTGGGACAGGGCGCCTCTAACTATGGCTACACCTTC CASSAYLGQGASNYGYTF
- TRBJ2-7 13 - TRBV6-5 TGTGCCAGCAGTTACCGGGACTCTTACGAGCAGTACTTC CASSYRDSYEQYF
- TRBJ1-5 13 - TRBV3-1/TRBV3-2 TGTGCCAGCAGCCAAGCGGGTAATCAGCCCCAGCATTTT CASSQAGNQPQHF
- TRBJ1-5 14 - TRBV5-5 TGTGCCAGCAGCCCCAGGGAGGGCAATCAGCCCCAGCATTTT CASSPREGNQPQHF
once TRBJ2-2 15 TRBD1 TRBV18 TGTGCCAGCGCATCCGGGACAGGGGCCACCGGGGAGCTGTTTTTT CASASGTGATGELFF
- TRBJ1-2 14 - TRBV19 TGTGCCAGTACCCTGCTGGGAGGGCTCTATGGCTACACCTTC CASTLLGGLYGYTF
- TRBJ1-5 15 TRBD1 TRBV29-1 TGCAGCGTTGATGTCCCGGGACAGAAATATCAGCCCCAGCATTTT CSVDVPGQKYQPQHF
- TRBJ1-2 14 - TRBV6-5 TGTGCCAGCAGTTACGCTGCCGGGAAAGATGGCTACACCTTC CASSYAAGKDGYTF
- TRBJ1-2 13 - TRBV5-4 TGTGCCAGCAGCACGACGGTTAGGGGTGGCTACACCTTC CASSTTVRGGYTF
few TRBJ2-7 18 - TRBV13 TGTGCCAGCAGCTTAGTCCATGACAGGGCACAGGGACTCTACGAGCAGTACTTC CASSLVHDRAQGLYEQYF
- TRBJ1-1 13 - TRBV2 TGTGCCAGCTCTCGAACAGGGCCGGCTGAAGCTTTCTTT CASSRTGPAEAFF
- TRBJ1-2 13 - TRBV12-3/TRBV12-4 TGTGCCAGCAGTTCAATCAGGGTTCGGGGCTACACCTTC CASSSIRVRGYTF
- TRBJ1-1 14 TRBD1 TRBV3-1/TRBV3-2 TGTGCCAGCAGCCAAGGTCAGGGGGGTACTGAAGCTTTCTTT CASSQGQGGTEAFF
once TRBJ1-6 13 - TRBV3-1/TRBV3-2 TGTGCCAGCAGCCCAGGTCATAATTCACCCCTCCACTTT CASSPGHNSPLHF
- TRBJ2-7 14 TRBD1 TRBV10-3 TGTGCCATCAGTTTGACAGGGGGCGAGTACGAGCAGTACTTC CAISLTGGEYEQYF
- TRBJ1-5 14 TRBD1 TRBV19 TGTGCCAGTAGTAGACAGGGGCTGAGGCAGCCCCAGCATTTT CASSRQGLRQPQHF
- TRBJ2-4 14 - TRBV9 TGTGCCAGCACGGGGAGAGAGGCCAAAAACATTCAGTACTTC CASTGREAKNIQYF
once TRBJ1-1 15 - TRBV7-9 TGTGCCAGCAGCTTATTGTCCGGAGGGAACACTGAAGCTTTCTTT CASSLLSGGNTEAFF
- TRBJ1-2 12 - TRBV7-9 TGTGCCAGCAGCTTACAGCAGTCAGGGAACACCTTC CASSLQQSGNTF
- TRBJ2-5 12 - TRBV6-2/TRBV6-3 TGTGCCAGCAGCCACGGGTACGAGACCCAGTACTTC CASSHGYETQYF
- TRBJ2-7 17 - TRBV4-1 TGCGCCAGCAGCCAAGATCATAGCGGCCCGGGCCCCTACGAGCAGTACTTC CASSQDHSGPGPYEQYF
- TRBJ1-2 16 - TRBV9 TGTGCCAGCAGCGTCGGTAGTGGGAGCAGGAACTATGGCTACACCTTC CASSVGSGSRNYGYTF
few TRBJ1-5 20 TRBD1 TRBV3-1/TRBV3-2 TGTGCCAGCAGCCAAAGCGAGTATGGGACAGACCTTTATAGCAATCAGCCCCAGCATTTT CASSQSEYGTDLYSNQPQHF
few TRBJ1-3 17 - TRBV3-1/TRBV3-2 TGTGCCAGCAGCCGTGGTTCCCTGCCGAGCTCTGGAAACACCATATATTTT CASSRGSLPSSGNTIYF
few TRBJ1-4 15 - TRBV3-1/TRBV3-2 TGTGCCAGCAGCCAAGTCCCAGGGGAAAATGAAAAACTGTTTTTT CASSQVPGENEKLFF
- TRBJ1-1 15 - TRBV5-4 TGTGCCAGCAGCTTGGCTATGGGAGGGGGCACTGAAGCTTTCTTT CASSLAMGGGTEAFF
- TRBJ1-2 12 - TRBV10-2 TGCGCCAGCAGTGAGAACAGCTATGGCTACACCTTC CASSENSYGYTF
- TRBJ1-1 14 - TRBV7-2 TGTGCCAGCAGCTCTCAAGGGGCAGCTCAGGAAGCTTTCTTT CASSSQGAAQEAFF
- TRBJ2-2 14 - TRBV5-1 TGCGCCAGCTCTGTGTCCCTCCCCACCGGGGAGCTGTTTTTT CASSVSLPTGELFF
- TRBJ2-1 16 TRBD2 TRBV30 TGTGCCTGGACCAGAGCGGGGCCCAGCTCCTACAATGAGCAGTTCTTC CAWTRAGPSSYNEQFF
- TRBJ2-6 14 - TRBV6-5 TGTGCCAGCAGACAGCCTCTGGGGGCCAACGTCCTGACTTTC CASRQPLGANVLTF
- TRBJ2-3 15 TRBD1 TRBV24-1 TGTGCCACCAGTGAGGGGACAGGGTTCACAGATACGCAGTATTTT CATSEGTGFTDTQYF
- TRBJ2-7 13 - TRBV5-5 TGTGCCAGCAGCTTGGTGTCAGCCTACGAGCAGTACTTC CASSLVSAYEQYF
few TRBJ2-7 17 TRBD2 TRBV27 TGTGCCAGCAGTCCAGCAAGACCCGGGACTAGGCTCGACGAGCAGTACTTC CASSPARPGTRLDEQYF
- TRBJ2-2 19 TRBD2 TRBV3-1/TRBV3-2 TGTGCCAGCAGCCAACCATGGACTAGCGGGAGTTATCACACCGGGGAGCTGTTTTTT CASSQPWTSGSYHTGELFF
few TRBJ1-1 15 - TRBV9 TGTGCCAGCAGCGTGGTTGAAGGGAGGAACACTGAAGCTTTCTTT CASSVVEGRNTEAFF
- TRBJ1-5 14 - TRBV15 TGTGCCACCAGCAGGGGAGAGGGTTATCAGCCCCAGCATTTT CATSRGEGYQPQHF
- TRBJ1-1 14 - TRBV15 TGTGCCACCAGCGCCACGGGACAGAACACTGAAGCTTTCTTT CATSATGQNTEAFF
- TRBJ2-1 15 TRBD2 TRBV10-3 TGTGCCAGCTCGGGACTAGCGGGAGTCTCAAATGAGCAGTTCTTC CASSGLAGVSNEQFF
- TRBJ1-4 20 - TRBV28 TGTGCCAGCAGCGATGGGGGACATTCCCGTCTTACGGCAACTAATGAAAAACTGTTTTTT CASSDGGHSRLTATNEKLFF
- TRBJ2-2 15 - TRBV7-3 TGTGCCAGCAGCTTAGGAGGACGTCGGACCGGGGAGCTGTTTTTT CASSLGGRRTGELFF
- TRBJ2-7 12 - TRBV6-5 TGTGCCAGCAGCCCGTCCTCCTACGAGCAGTACTTC CASSPSSYEQYF